One sample yielded the 21 T cell receptor beta chains listed below, sequenced in a study of cytomegalovirus exposure and HLA in healthy donors. 13 Jbeta primers and 60 Vbeta primers were used for the PCR. Measured with immunoSEQ multiplex PCR; TCRdb has only the in-frame clones, and not every one. The data contain approximately 51,000 clones, about four fifths of them singletons. The sequenced sample was PBMCs. The receptors shown here come from a boy aged 5-17 years in good health and CMV-seropositive.

CDR3 in DNA: TGCGCCAGCAGCTTGGGTCATAGCGGGGGGGCCAAAGATACGCAGTATTTT. It codes for CASSLGHSGGAKDTQYF. The chain links TRBV5-1 to TRBJ2-3; TRBD2 agrees at 11 bases. Germline trimming cut 0 bases from V and 5 bases from J; bases unmatched to any gene: 8. This CDR3 is 17 amino acids long. Looked up from germline, CDR1 is SGHRS and CDR2 is YFSETQ.

The V and J genes are TRBV6-5 and TRBJ1-1, with D hard to call. V was clipped by 8 bases and J by 0 bases, with 10 bases between them. Germline V CDR1 and CDR2: MNHEY, SVGAGI. The CDR3 sequence is 13 residues long. The CDR3: CASRTGMNTEAFF. The CDR3 DNA is TGTGCCAGCCGAACGGGTATGAACACTGAAGCTTTCTTT.

The chain is built from TRBV11-3 and TRBJ2-2, with D possibly TRBD2 on 6 matching bases. The V end was cut by 5 bases, the J end by 0 bases, with 10 bases between. This CDR3 spans 15 amino acids. In germline, CDR1 is SGHNT, CDR2 YENEEA. In DNA form, the CDR3 reads TGTGCCAGCAGCGACGGGACTCCGAACACCGGGGAGCTGTTTTTT. Protein product: CASSDGTPNTGELFF.

V usage is TRBV29-1 and J usage is TRBJ1-2; perhaps TRBD1 as D (6 bases). V was pared by 7 bases and J by 8 bases, with 14 bases between. The CDR3 is 11 amino acids. CDR1 and CDR2 from the germline V gene are SQVTM and ANQGSEA. The CDR3 spells CSALRGIGYTF. CDR3 DNA sequence: TGCAGCGCTTTGAGGGGGATCGGCTACACCTTC.

The V call is TRBV6-5, the J call TRBJ1-1; D perhaps matches TRBD1 (6 bases). Trimming left V 8 bases short and J 0 bases short, with 13 bases between. Germline CDR1 reads MNHEY; CDR2 reads SVGAGI. The CDR3 totals 14 residues. CDR3 in amino acids: CASSGTSMNTEAFF. The CDR3 nucleotides are TGTGCCAGCTCTGGGACATCAATGAACACTGAAGCTTTCTTT.

A single count supports this clone. The gene calls are TRBV6-6 and TRBJ2-7; the match to TRBD1 covers 7 bases. The V gene end was trimmed by 7 bases and the J gene end by 0 bases; junction bases not matched to a gene: 6. The CDR3 runs 14 residues. Germline assignment: CDR1 MNHNY and CDR2 SVGAGI (reference sequence). DNA of the CDR3: TGTGCCAGCATCCAAGGGACAGTCTCCTACGAGCAGTACTTC. This codes for CASIQGTVSYEQYF.

V is TRBV4-1 and J is TRBJ2-5, with D possibly being TRBD2 (5 bases). This CDR3 is 18 amino acids long. Trimming removed 1 base at V and 4 bases at J, with 22 bases between. CDR1 is MGHRA and CDR2 is YSYEKL in the germline V gene. The DNA for the CDR3 is TGCGCCAGCAGCCAAGTTCACGGGGAGATCGCAGGAGGAGAGACCCAGTACTTC. It yields the protein CASSQVHGEIAGGETQYF.

J is TRBJ2-3 and V is TRBV2, with D perhaps matching TRBD2 (6 bases). The germline V gene encodes CDR1 SNHLY and CDR2 FYNNEI. CDR3 length: 15 residues. Trimming removed 5 bases from V and 1 base from J, with 13 bases in between. CDR3 amino acids: CASSFRDFRTDTQYF. CDR3 in DNA: TGTGCCAGCAGTTTCCGGGACTTTCGCACAGATACGCAGTATTTT.

This chain joins TRBV7-6 and TRBJ1-6, with D uncertain. There are 15 residues in the CDR3. CDR1 and CDR2 from the germline V gene are SGHVS and FNYEAQ. Trimming removed 1 base at V and 7 bases at J, with 11 bases between. The CDR3 loop is CASSLGGGLNSPLHF. The CDR3 bases are TGTGCCAGCAGCTTAGGCGGAGGGTTGAATTCACCCCTCCACTTT.

This clone has a single count. CDR3 loop: CASSLDYYEQYF. In DNA form, the CDR3 reads TGTGCCAGCAGCCTGGACTACTACGAGCAGTACTTC. The chain employs TRBV7-9 and TRBJ2-7, with D possibly TRBD2 on 6 matching bases. Germline V gene data show CDR1 as SEHNR and CDR2 as FQNEAQ (reference sequence). V was cut by 5 bases and J by 3 bases, with 8 bases left in between. The CDR3 loop spans 12 amino acids.

V usage is TRBV5-1 and J usage is TRBJ1-6; no definite D call. The CDR3 has 15 amino acids. V lost 0 bases and J lost 1, with 5 bases in between. CDR1 is SGHRS, CDR2 YFSETQ, per germline. The CDR3: CASSLAGSYNSPLHF. In nucleotides, the CDR3 is TGCGCCAGCAGCTTGGCGGGGTCCTATAATTCACCCCTCCACTTT.

In its sample, this clone was seen a few times. This sequence joins TRBV29-1 and TRBJ1-3; no clear D gene. CDR3 length: 14 residues. V lost 4 bases to trimming and J lost 0 bases, with 10 bases between them. Germline V gene sequence: CDR1 SQVTM, CDR2 ANQGSEA. CDR3 nucleotide sequence: TGCAGCGTTGCATCAGGTGACTCTGGAAACACCATATATTTT. The encoded protein is CSVASGDSGNTIYF.

In its sample, this clone was seen once. This rearrangement joins TRBV18 to TRBJ2-7; D is possibly TRBD1 (5 bases). Germline CDR1 KGHSH, CDR2 LQKENI. Trimming removed 6 bases at V and 3 bases at J, with 21 bases between. The CDR3 length is 16 residues. For the CDR3, the DNA is TGTGCCAGCTCGCCCCCCGGGCAGGGCCCCCGCTACGAGCAGTACTTC. The encoded protein is CASSPPGQGPRYEQYF.

In regard to this clone: One junction end does not reproduce the germline sequence, and a read error may be involved. The chain is built from TRBV7-7 and TRBJ2-3; perhaps TRBD2 as D (7 bases). This CDR3 has 15 amino acids. CDR1 is SSHAT and CDR2 is FNYEAQ in the germline V gene (reference sequence). The CDR3 DNA sequence: TGTGCTAGCAGCTTGGGTCGGGGGGCGGGAGATACGCAGTATTTT. This codes for CASSLGRGAGDTQYF.

A single count supports this clone. The V and J genes are TRBV2 and TRBJ2-5, with 9 bases matching TRBD1. Germline-derived CDR1 and CDR2 are SNHLY and FYNNEI. CDR3 size: 15 residues. V shed 6 bases and J 7 bases; nucleotides not matched to a gene: 12. CDR3 residues: CASRVSTGTGSTQYF. The CDR3 coding sequence is TGTGCCAGCAGGGTTTCGACTGGGACAGGGTCGACCCAGTACTTC.

The gene calls are TRBV10-3 and TRBJ2-7; possibly TRBD2 for D (6 bases). In germline, CDR1 is ENHRY, CDR2 SYGVKD. V was cut by 0 bases and J by 0 bases, with 12 bases left in between. The CDR3 runs 16 residues. The CDR3 bases are TGTGCCATCAGTGAGTCTCGGGGGACCCTCTCCTACGAGCAGTACTTC. Its translation is CAISESRGTLSYEQYF.

The gene calls are TRBV6-1 and TRBJ2-5; the match to TRBD1 covers 10 bases. Per germline, CDR1 MNHNS and CDR2 SASEGT. The V segment lost 6 bases and the J segment 5 bases; nucleotides outside the gene matches: 3. The CDR3 has 13 residues. The CDR3 DNA follows: TGTGCCAGCAGCAGGACAGGGGGGGAGACCCAGTACTTC. It codes for CASSRTGGETQYF.

The rearrangement uses TRBV7-9 and TRBJ2-2; 8 bases map to TRBD1. This CDR3 spans 16 amino acids. The germline V gene encodes CDR1 SEHNR and CDR2 FQNEAQ (reference sequence). V lost 4 bases, J lost 1 base, and 5 bases stayed unmatched. CDR3 loop: CASSSGTGVNTGELFF. CDR3 bases: TGTGCCAGCAGCTCCGGGACAGGCGTGAACACCGGGGAGCTGTTTTTT. Variable domain in full (rest from reference TRBV7-9 and TRBJ2-2): DTGVSQNPRHKITKRGQNVTFRCDPISEHNRLYWYRQTLGQGPEFLTYFQNEAQLEKSRLLSDRFSAERPKGSFSTLEIQRTEQGDSAMYLCASSSGTGVNTGELFFGEGSRLTVL.

The J gene is TRBJ1-2, the V gene TRBV7-9, with 8 bases fitting TRBD1. The CDR3 is 13 amino acids. Germline-derived CDR1 and CDR2 are SEHNR and FQNEAQ (reference sequence). V lost 5 bases, J lost 7 bases, and 6 bases stayed unmatched. The CDR3, as DNA: TGTGCCAGCAGCCTACAGGGGGGTGGTGGCTACACCTTC. Its protein is CASSLQGGGGYTF. The whole variable domain, filled in from reference TRBV7-9 and TRBJ1-2, reads DTGVSQNPRHKITKRGQNVTFRCDPISEHNRLYWYRQTLGQGPEFLTYFQNEAQLEKSRLLSDRFSAERPKGSFSTLEIQRTEQGDSAMYLCASSLQGGGGYTFGSGTRLTVV.

V is TRBV15 and J is TRBJ2-7, with D tentatively TRBD1 (6 bases). V was cut by 1 base and J by 0 bases, with 10 bases left in between. From germline, CDR1 is LNHNV and CDR2 YYDKDF (reference sequence). CDR3 size: 15 residues. The CDR3 DNA reads TGTGCCACCAGCAGAGGGACAGTAAGCTCCTACGAGCAGTACTTC. Translation: CATSRGTVSSYEQYF.

Note on this clone: The junction departs from the called germline gene at one end, perhaps through a read error. The chain uses TRBV7-9 and TRBJ1-1, with TRBD1 identical over 7 bases. CDR3 length: 16 residues. Germline V gives CDR1 SEHNR, CDR2 FQNEAQ (reference sequence). The chain's CDR3 is CSSRRSLPGGNTEAFF. The CDR3 bases are TGTTCCAGCAGACGATCGCTCCCAGGGGGTAACACTGAAGCTTTCTTT.